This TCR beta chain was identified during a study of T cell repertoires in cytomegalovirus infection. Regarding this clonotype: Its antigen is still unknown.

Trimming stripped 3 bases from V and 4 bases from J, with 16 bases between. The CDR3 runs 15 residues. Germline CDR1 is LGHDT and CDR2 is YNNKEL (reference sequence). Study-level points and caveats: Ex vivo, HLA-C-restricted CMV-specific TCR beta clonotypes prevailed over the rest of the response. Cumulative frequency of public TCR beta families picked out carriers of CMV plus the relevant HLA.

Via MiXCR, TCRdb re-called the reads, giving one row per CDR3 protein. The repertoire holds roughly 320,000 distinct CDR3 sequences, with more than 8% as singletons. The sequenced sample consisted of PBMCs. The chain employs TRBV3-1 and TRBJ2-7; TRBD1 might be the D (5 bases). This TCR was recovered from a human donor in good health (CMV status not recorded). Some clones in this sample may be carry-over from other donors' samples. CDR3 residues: CASSQGHEDEYEQYF. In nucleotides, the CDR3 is TGTGCCAGCAGCCAGGGGCACGAGGACGAATACGAGCAGTACTTC.